This TCR beta chain was identified in a study of cytomegalovirus exposure and HLA in healthy donors. The study's findings and limits: Immune exposure was documented only through CMV serostatus.

A note on this clone: Its antigen is unidentified.

The V gene's germline CDR1 is MNHEY and CDR2 SMNVEV (reference sequence). V was cut by 6 bases and J by 2 bases, with 14 bases left in between. This CDR3 spans 15 amino acids. PCR primers comprised 60 Vbeta and 13 Jbeta primers. Sequencing used immunoSEQ multiplex PCR; TCRdb keeps in-frame clones, though not all of them. The sample contains some 180,000 clones, about three quarters of which appear only once. This chain joins TRBV27 and TRBJ1-3, with D maybe TRBD1 (6 bases). Material: PBMCs. The receptor was derived from a woman aged 55-69 years in good health and CMV-seropositive. The CDR3 loop reads CASRAHRDPGNTIYF. For the CDR3, the DNA is TGTGCCAGCAGGGCCCACAGGGATCCTGGAAACACCATATATTTT.